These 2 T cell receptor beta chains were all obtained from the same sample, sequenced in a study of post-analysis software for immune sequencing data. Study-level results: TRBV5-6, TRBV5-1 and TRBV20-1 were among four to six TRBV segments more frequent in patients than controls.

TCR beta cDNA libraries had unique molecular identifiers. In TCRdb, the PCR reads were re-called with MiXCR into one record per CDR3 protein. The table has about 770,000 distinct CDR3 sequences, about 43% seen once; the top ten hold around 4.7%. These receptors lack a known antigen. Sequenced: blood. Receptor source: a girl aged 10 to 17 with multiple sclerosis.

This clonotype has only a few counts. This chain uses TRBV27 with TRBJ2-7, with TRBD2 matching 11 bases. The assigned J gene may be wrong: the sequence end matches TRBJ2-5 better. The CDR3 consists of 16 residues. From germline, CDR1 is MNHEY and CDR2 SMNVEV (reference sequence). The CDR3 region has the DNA TGTGCCGCAGGCCGGGTTAGCGGGAGGGGTTGGGAGACCCAGTACTTC. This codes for CAAGRVSGRGWETQYF.

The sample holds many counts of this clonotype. The CDR3 nucleotides read TGTGCCAGCAGCTTAGAGGGCACAGATACGCAGTATTTT. Residues: CASSLEGTDTQYF. The chain links TRBV5-6 to TRBJ2-3, with D unclear. V was shortened by 2 bases and J by 1 base, with 5 bases between the two germline ends. The length of the CDR3 is 13 residues. The germline gives CDR1 SGHDT, CDR2 YYEEEE.